Listed below are T cell receptor beta chains from one sample, sequenced in a study of CD8 T cells in Susac syndrome. Using its own MiXCR run on the immunoSEQ multiplex PCR reads, TCRdb lists one record per CDR3 protein. The sample contains roughly 150,000 distinct CDR3 sequences, about 90% of which appear only once. Source material: CD4+ T cells from PBMCs. Receptor source: a human donor in good health. Both conserved end residues are part of each CDR3. The order of the fields is V gene, clone size, D gene, J gene, CDR3 DNA, CDR3 protein. D genes are given only for firm matches. Not all rows give a size; the values are once, few, many and, for expanded clones, a class.

TRBV30,.,TRBD1,TRBJ2-5,TGTGCCTGGAGTGACAGGGGGAAGACCCAGTACTTC,CAWSDRGKTQYF
TRBV6-5,.,.,TRBJ2-5,TGTGCCAGCAGACCCCGGGACAAGTACCAAGAGACCCAGTACTTC,CASRPRDKYQETQYF
TRBV6-4,.,.,TRBJ2-5,TGTGCCAGCAGTGTGGACGGATTCCTAGAGACCCAGTACTTC,CASSVDGFLETQYF
TRBV29-1,.,.,TRBJ1-2,TGCAGCGTTGGCTCGGTCTTTTTAAGAGGCTACACCTTC,CSVGSVFLRGYTF
TRBV19,once,.,TRBJ2-7,TGTGCCAGTAGCCTGGAGCTGGACTACGAGCAGTACTTC,CASSLELDYEQYF
TRBV10-3,.,.,TRBJ1-5,TGTGCCATCAGCGGGGGAAACAATCAGCCCCAGCATTTT,CAISGGNNQPQHF
TRBV18,.,.,TRBJ2-2,TGTGCCAGCCAACAGGGGAACACCGGGGAGCTGTTTTTT,CASQQGNTGELFF
TRBV5-6,.,.,TRBJ1-1,TGTGCCAGCAGCTGGCGTTTGGGGGGGAACACTGAAGCTTTCTTT,CASSWRLGGNTEAFF
TRBV5-1,.,TRBD1,TRBJ1-2,TGCGCCAGCAGCTTGGGTCCGGGACAGGCTACGAGCTACACCTTC,CASSLGPGQATSYTF
TRBV4-1,once,.,TRBJ1-1,TGCGCCAGCGTGGGACTGCACACTGAAGCTTTCTTT,CASVGLHTEAFF
TRBV28,.,TRBD1,TRBJ1-1,TGTGCCAGCAGTTTAAGACAGGGGAGGACTGAAGCTTTCTTT,CASSLRQGRTEAFF
TRBV6-5,.,TRBD2,TRBJ2-3,TGTGCCAGCAGTTACGGGACTAGCGGCACAGATACGCAGTATTTT,CASSYGTSGTDTQYF
TRBV9,.,.,TRBJ2-5,TGTGCCAGCAGCGTAGCAATAGGGAGCCAAGAGACCCAGTACTTC,CASSVAIGSQETQYF